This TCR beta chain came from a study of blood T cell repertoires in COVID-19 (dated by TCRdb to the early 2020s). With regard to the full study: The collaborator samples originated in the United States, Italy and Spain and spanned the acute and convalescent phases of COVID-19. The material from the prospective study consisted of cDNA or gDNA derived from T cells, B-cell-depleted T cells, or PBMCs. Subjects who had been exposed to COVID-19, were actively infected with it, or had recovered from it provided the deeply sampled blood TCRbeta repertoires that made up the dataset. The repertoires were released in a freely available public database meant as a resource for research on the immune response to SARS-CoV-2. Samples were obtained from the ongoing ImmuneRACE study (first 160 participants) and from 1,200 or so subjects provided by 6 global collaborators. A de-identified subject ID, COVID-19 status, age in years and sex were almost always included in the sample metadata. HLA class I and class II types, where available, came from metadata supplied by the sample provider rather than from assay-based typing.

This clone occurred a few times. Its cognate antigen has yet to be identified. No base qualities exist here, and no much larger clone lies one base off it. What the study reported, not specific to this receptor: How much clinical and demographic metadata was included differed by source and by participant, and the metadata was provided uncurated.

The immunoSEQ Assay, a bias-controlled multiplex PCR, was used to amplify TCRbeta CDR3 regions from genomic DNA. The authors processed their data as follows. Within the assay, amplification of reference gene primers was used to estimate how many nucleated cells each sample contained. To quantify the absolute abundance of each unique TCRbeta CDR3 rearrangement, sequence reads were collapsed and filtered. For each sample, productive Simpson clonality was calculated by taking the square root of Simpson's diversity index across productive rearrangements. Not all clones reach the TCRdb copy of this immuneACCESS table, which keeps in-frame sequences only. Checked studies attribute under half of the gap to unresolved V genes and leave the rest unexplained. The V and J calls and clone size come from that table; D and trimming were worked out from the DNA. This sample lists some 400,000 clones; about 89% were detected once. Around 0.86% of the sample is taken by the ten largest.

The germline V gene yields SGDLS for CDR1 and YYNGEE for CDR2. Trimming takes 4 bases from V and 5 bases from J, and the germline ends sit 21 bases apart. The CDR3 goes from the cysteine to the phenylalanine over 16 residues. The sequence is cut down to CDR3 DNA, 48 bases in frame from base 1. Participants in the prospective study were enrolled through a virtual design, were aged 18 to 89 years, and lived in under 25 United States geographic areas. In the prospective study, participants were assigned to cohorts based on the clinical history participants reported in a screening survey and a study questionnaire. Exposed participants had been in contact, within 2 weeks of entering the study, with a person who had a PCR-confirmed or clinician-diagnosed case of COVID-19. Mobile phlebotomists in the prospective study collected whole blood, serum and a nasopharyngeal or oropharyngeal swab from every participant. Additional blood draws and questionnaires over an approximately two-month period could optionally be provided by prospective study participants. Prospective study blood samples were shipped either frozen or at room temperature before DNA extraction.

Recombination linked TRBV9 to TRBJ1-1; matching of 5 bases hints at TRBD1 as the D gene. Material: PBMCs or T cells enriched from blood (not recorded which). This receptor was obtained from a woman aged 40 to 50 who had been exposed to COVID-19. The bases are TGTGCCAGCAGCCCCGAACCCCAGGGTAGGATTACTGAAGCTTTCTTT. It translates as CASSPEPQGRITEAFF.